The entry that follows covers one TCR beta chain sequence. In the authors' workflow: Researchers report that nucleated cell counts were estimated from reference gene primer amplification. Sequenced by immunoSEQ multiplex PCR; TCRdb stores in-frame clones only, minus some. For V, J and clone size, that table is used; D and trimming come from the DNA. The sample carries approximately 210,000 clones, around 88% recorded once. This record comes from a study of blood T cell repertoires in COVID-19. Study background: Whether acute or convalescent, the COVID-19 samples came from the United States, Italy and Spain. PBMCs, B-cell-depleted T cells, or T cells provided the cDNA or gDNA that made up the material.

Germline trimming cut 0 bases from V and 7 bases from J; bases unmatched to any gene: 3. CDR3 length: 14 residues. CDR1 MNHEY and CDR2 SMNVEV come from the germline V gene (reference sequence). This TCR derives from a man between 18 and 35 years old with active or convalescent COVID-19. Sequencing was carried out using peripheral blood. This rearrangement joins TRBV27 to TRBJ1-5; 7 nucleotides agree with TRBD1. The CDR3, as DNA: TGTGCCAGCAGTTTATCGAACAGGGGCCAGCCCCAGCATTTT. This sequence encodes CASSLSNRGQPQHF.